This T cell receptor beta chain came from a study of long-term antiretroviral therapy in people with HIV. Whole-study results and caveats: Although diversity increased after ART, it remained lower than in transplant donor controls. No data were available on ART adherence, viral resistance or therapy changes. Repertoires with HIV possessed tighter CDR3 length spans than those of controls.

It was version v3.0 of the immunoSEQ assay that was run at survey level. Measured with immunoSEQ multiplex PCR; TCRdb has only the in-frame clones, and not every one. The sample holds 25,000 to 30,000 clones; 82% are singletons and the top ten take 14%. The CDR3 covers 13 residues. V lost 4 bases, J lost 7 bases, and 11 bases lay in between. Germline V lookup: CDR1 SGHVS, CDR2 FNYEAQ. Treatment for all HIV-infected participants took place in the United States. As to this clone: Antigen unknown.

The sample consisted of unsorted PBMCs, taken 2.9 years after starting antiretroviral therapy. The TCR originated in a man aged 50 to 60 with HIV. The chain joins TRBV7-6 to TRBJ2-1; D remains unclear. CDR3 nucleotide sequence: TGTGCCAGCAGCTCCGACTTCAATAATGAGCAGTTCTTC. This translates into CASSSDFNNEQFF.